This T cell receptor (beta chain) appears in the sequencing data of a study of T cells in Graves' hyperthyroidism and ophthalmopathy (dated by TCRdb to between 2018 and 2021). About the full investigation: Peripheral blood samples were taken at initial diagnosis, before any treatment was given. In several Graves' hyperthyroidism patients, the study also compared T-cell repertoires from thyroid tissue with T-cell repertoires from blood. A discovery cohort of roughly 96 patients, approximately 44 with Graves' ophthalmopathy and 55 to 65 with stable Graves' hyperthyroidism, was used to find distinguishing TCR V-J signatures. TCR Vbeta CDR3 sequencing of 130 to 150 peripheral blood samples (over 40 ophthalmopathy, roughly 74 hyperthyroidism and approximately 17 progressor patients) is reported in the paper. Once sampling was done, hyperthyroidism patients were given methimazole at a starting dose of 30 mg daily, whereas ophthalmopathy patients were given high-dose intravenous methylprednisolone. An independent validation cohort of under 20 hyperthyroidism patients and approximately 15 patients who later progressed to ophthalmopathy tested prospective prediction of ophthalmopathy. The 100 discovery patients were randomly split 7:3 into training and test sets.

Stable Graves' hyperthyroidism was defined as the absence of progression to ophthalmopathy over 18 months of follow-up. Hyperthyroidism patients were newly diagnosed, had a disease duration of under 2 months, and were aged 18 to 65 years. Exclusion was applied to patients with uncontrolled infections, other autoimmune diseases, pregnancy or lactation. Clinical symptoms, serum thyroxine and TRAb, thyroid ultrasound, and orbital computed tomography formed the basis for the diagnoses. PBMCs were isolated from about 10 ml of fresh peripheral blood by Ficoll-Paque density gradient centrifugation. Total RNA was extracted with Trizol reagent, and quality was checked on an Agilent 2100 Bioanalyzer. Overall results and qualifications from the work: A 13 V-J signature model separated ophthalmopathy from stable hyperthyroidism, with around 88% sensitivity and roughly 82% specificity in cross-validation and 80%/75% in testing. Most expanded thyroid clonotypes (frequency above 0.001) were also detected in blood, suggesting blood repertoires may reflect thyroid immune responses. Sample size was not statistically predetermined, and investigators were not blinded to group allocation. In validation, the model predicted progression to ophthalmopathy a median of roughly 6.5 months before onset, with approximately 70% sensitivity and 72.22% specificity.

A distance of 20 bases separates the germline ends of V and J, which lose 11 bases and 4 bases respectively. CDR1 and CDR2 were assigned from the germline V gene as MNHNS and SASEGT. Including cysteine and phenylalanine, the CDR3 has 14 amino acids. Solely the CDR3 DNA is kept, with 42 bases framed from the first base. TCR beta CDR3 regions were amplified from RNA transcripts. For the first round of RT-PCR on the TCR CDR3, the HTBI primer set was used together with the Qiagen OneStep RT-PCR kit. Libraries were constructed in a second round of multiplex PCR, after which size selection and purification were carried out. Paired-end sequencing of the libraries was performed with 100 bp reads on an Illumina HiSeq2000. The published analysis was carried out like this. Raw data were processed with SOAPnuke, discarding reads with adapters, uncalled bases, mean Phred below 15, or no exact constant-primer or identifier match. High-quality paired reads were merged using COPE v1.2.5, and each unique nucleotide sequence was defined as a clonotype. MiTCR v1.1 was used to align the clonotypes against IMGT TRBV, TRBD and TRBJ reference segments. The analysis was restricted to V-J combinations with a frequency above 0.0001, which together covered roughly 99% of the repertoires. A TCS score was defined as the ratio of F50 (clonal expansion) to E x V (chaos), with BLOSUM62-based TCRdist applied between CDR3 peptides within each V-J. Welch's t-statistics and random forest reduced fewer than 600 V-J features to some 14, which were used in a naive Bayes classifier (R e1071). TCRdb reanalyzed the raw reads on its own, using fastp at Q25 for trimming and MiXCR for clone calling, and kept in-frame beta chains. Entries are consolidated by CDR3 protein sequence, retaining the most common genes and DNA. V and J calls and clone size were set by TCRdb, not the authors. This sample holds approximately 510,000 distinct CDR3 sequences; less than 25% were observed only once. Approximately 25% of the sample belongs to the ten largest clones.

In its sample, this clonotype was seen many times. There is no known antigen for this receptor. It has no much larger one-base neighbor in the sample; base qualities were not kept. The V gene is TRBV6-1 and the J gene is TRBJ1-2; the D gene is perhaps TRBD1, from 5 matching bases. The sample taken for sequencing was blood. The sequence derives from a man between 18 and 29 years old with Graves' hyperthyroidism. This receptor carries the CDR3 CARGLSEGRYGYTF. The bases read TGTGCCCGCGGCCTCTCCGAGGGACGCTATGGCTACACCTTC.